This paragraph reports one T cell receptor beta chain. It lacks a known antigen. No much larger clone exists at a distance of one base, and base qualities are not known. This sample also contains other DNA sequences that code for the same CDR3. This record belongs to a study of blood T cell repertoires in COVID-19 (dated by TCRdb to the early 2020s). Looking at the study overall: Samples covering the acute and convalescent phases of COVID-19 were provided by collaborators in the United States, Italy and Spain. The material from the prospective study consisted of cDNA or gDNA derived from T cells, B-cell-depleted T cells, or PBMCs. Subjects who had been exposed to COVID-19, were actively infected with it, or had recovered from it provided the deeply sampled blood TCRbeta repertoires that made up the dataset. A freely available public database, intended as a resource for researchers studying the immune response to SARS-CoV-2, is where the repertoires were released. Samples came from the ongoing ImmuneRACE study (first 160 participants) plus 1,254 subjects from 6 global collaborators. The sample metadata nearly always contained a de-identified subject ID, COVID-19 status, age in years and sex. Where available, HLA class I and class II types were taken from metadata supplied by the sample provider and were not determined by assay-based typing. Findings and caveats that apply to the study as a whole: The amount of clinical and demographic metadata varied by source and participant and was provided uncurated.

TCRbeta CDR3 regions were amplified from genomic DNA by means of the immunoSEQ Assay, a bias-controlled multiplex PCR. The source study handled its data this way. Within the assay, amplification of reference gene primers was used to estimate how many nucleated cells each sample contained. Sequence reads were collapsed and filtered to measure the absolute abundance of every unique TCRbeta CDR3 rearrangement. For each sample, productive Simpson clonality was calculated as the square root of Simpson's diversity index across productive rearrangements. TCRdb holds this immuneACCESS table with in-frame rearrangements only. Some clones are missing; in checked studies, unresolved V genes explain under half, and the rest has no known cause. V, J and clone size reflect that table, while D and trimming were determined from the DNA. Counted in this sample were 120,000 to 150,000 clones; around 89% of them appeared once. The ten largest clones take up roughly 28% of the sample.

Whole blood was collected in K2EDTA tubes by collaborating institutions according to the institutions' own protocols. For TCRbeta analysis, collaborator samples were shipped as frozen whole blood, as isolated PBMCs, or as DNA extracted from either sample type. V was cut back by 0 bases and J by 1 base, leaving a gap of 10 bases between them. From a lookup of the germline V gene, CDR1 and CDR2 are SGHRS and YFSETQ. The CDR3 runs 15 residues from the cysteine to the phenylalanine. The DNA shown is the 45-base CDR3, in frame from base 1. This TCR was recovered from a human donor in a cohort sampled during active COVID-19. Rearrangement joined TRBV5-1 to TRBJ1-1, with no confident D gene call. The material sequenced was peripheral blood. The CDR3 has the sequence CASSLGGTSNTEAFF. The sequenced DNA: TGCGCCAGCAGCTTGGGAGGCACCTCGAACACTGAAGCTTTCTTT.